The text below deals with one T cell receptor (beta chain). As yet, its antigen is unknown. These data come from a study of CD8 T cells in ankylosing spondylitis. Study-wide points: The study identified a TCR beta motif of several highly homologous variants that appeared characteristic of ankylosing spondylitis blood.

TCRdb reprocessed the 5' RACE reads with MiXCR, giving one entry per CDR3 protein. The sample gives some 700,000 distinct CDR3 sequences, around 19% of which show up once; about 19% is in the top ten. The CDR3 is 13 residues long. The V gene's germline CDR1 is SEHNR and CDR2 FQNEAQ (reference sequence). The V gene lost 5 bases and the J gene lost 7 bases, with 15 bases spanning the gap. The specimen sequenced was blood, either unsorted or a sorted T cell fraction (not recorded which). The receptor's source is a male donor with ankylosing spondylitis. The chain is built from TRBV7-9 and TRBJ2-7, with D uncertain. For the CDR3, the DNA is TGTGCCAGCAGCCCCCCGATCCTAGGGGAGCAGTACTTC. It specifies CASSPPILGEQYF.